The rows below give T cell receptor beta chains drawn from one sample of a study of response to subunit inactivated influenza vaccine. MiXCR was run by TCRdb on the RT-PCR reads, yielding one entry per CDR3 protein. The table shows 500,000 to 550,000 distinct CDR3 sequences, with around 25% occurring only once. This sample was also put to use in a study of T cells expressing NK-cell markers.

Sequences were derived from CD4+ T cells sorted from PBMCs, sampled about 13 days after vaccination. The receptor source for this set is a man aged 45-60 years who received an inactivated influenza vaccine. Both conserved end residues are part of each CDR3. D genes are given only for firm matches. Size is omitted from some rows. Given values are once, few, many or a class for expanded clones.

D gene	V gene	clone size	J gene	CDR3 DNA	CDR3 protein
TRBD2	TRBV6-5	-	TRBJ2-5	TGTGCCAGCAGTTCTAGAAGGGGAGGGCAAGAGACCCAGTACTTC	CASSSRRGGQETQYF
TRBD1	TRBV10-1	-	TRBJ2-1	TGCGCCAGCAGAAACCGGGACAGGAGTTCTGGGCAGTTCTTC	CASRNRDRSSGQFF
-	TRBV27	few	TRBJ2-4	TGTGCCAGCAGTTTAGCGGGTTCGGGAAACATTCAGTACTTC	CASSLAGSGNIQYF
TRBD1	TRBV4-3	few	TRBJ2-7	TGCGCCAGCAGCCGGACAAGACAGGGCCCCTACGAGCAGTACTTC	CASSRTRQGPYEQYF
TRBD2	TRBV3-1	few	TRBJ2-5	TGTGCCAGCAGCCAACCAAGACTAGCGGGAAACCAAGAGACCCAGTACTTC	CASSQPRLAGNQETQYF
TRBD1	TRBV3-1	-	TRBJ2-5	TGTGCCAGCAGCTACAGGGGGGAAGAGACCCAGTACTTC	CASSYRGEETQYF
-	TRBV29-1	few	TRBJ2-7	TGCAGCGTAAACGACTGGACCTACGAGCAGTACTTC	CSVNDWTYEQYF
TRBD2	TRBV5-1	-	TRBJ2-7	TGCGCCAGCAGCCCAGCGGGAGGAGACTACGAGCAGTACTTC	CASSPAGGDYEQYF
-	TRBV29-1	few	TRBJ2-3	TGCAGCGTTGGCGGGGTGTTTGGTTCTAGCACAGATACGCAGTATTTT	CSVGGVFGSSTDTQYF
-	TRBV12-3/TRBV12-4	-	TRBJ2-7	TGTGCCAGCAGTCACTCAACAGGTTTCCCATACGAGCAGTACTTC	CASSHSTGFPYEQYF
-	TRBV4-1	many	TRBJ2-1	TGCGCCAGCAGCCAAAGGCAGTCCTCCTACAATGAGCAGTTCTTC	CASSQRQSSYNEQFF
TRBD1	TRBV16	few	TRBJ1-2	TGTGCCAGCAGTTGGGACAGTCCCTATGGCTACACCTTC	CASSWDSPYGYTF
-	TRBV20-1	-	TRBJ2-7	TGCAGTGCTACCTACAGGGAAACCGGCCCCTACGAGCAGTACTTC	CSATYRETGPYEQYF
-	TRBV10-3	few	TRBJ2-3	TGTGCCATCAGTGAAGGAGCGGCTAGCACAGATACGCAGTATTTT	CAISEGAASTDTQYF
TRBD2	TRBV12-3/TRBV12-4	-	TRBJ2-6	TGTGCCAGCAGCGGGGGGGAGGCATTCTCTGGGGCCAACGTCCTGACTTTC	CASSGGEAFSGANVLTF
-	TRBV9	-	TRBJ2-7	TGTGCCAGCAGCCTAATAGCGGCTACCTACGAGCAGTACTTC	CASSLIAATYEQYF